Here is one T cell receptor beta chain with its context. Its antigen is still unknown. The treatment is: around 19 received Ad26.COV2.S at low or high dose, single or two shots; about 5 received placebo; per-sample allocation not given. Collection of the samples took place on day 63 after the first injection of vaccine or placebo. Cohort 1b enrolled adults aged 18-55 years in Boston. The data were obtained in a study of Ad26.COV2.S vaccination and SARS-CoV-2 variants. About the study: By the intramuscular route, Ad26.COV2.S was given once, or twice 56 days apart. Overall study findings and caveats: Ad26.COV2.S recipients had broader spike-specific TCRs (P = 0.0014). Vaccinees reportedly had broad spike-specific CD8+ and CD4+ T cell responses.

Some clones are missing from TCRdb's copy, which holds only in-frame ones; the method was immunoSEQ multiplex PCR. The sample has about 480,000 clones, around 85% seen once. The sequencing here drew on peripheral blood, taken in a trial of Ad26.COV2.S vaccine versus placebo. This TCR was recovered from a person between 18 and 65 years old who received the Ad26.COV2.S COVID-19 vaccine or a placebo.

The CDR3 nucleotides read TGTGCCACCAGTGATTTGCGTCCGGTTCGGGGAAGCAATCAGCCCCAGCATTTT. Translating it yields CATSDLRPVRGSNQPQHF. The rearrangement links TRBV24-1 to TRBJ1-5; D is unclear. Germline loops: CDR1 KGHDR, CDR2 SFDVKD. Trimming took 0 bases from V and 1 from J, leaving 15 bases between them. The CDR3 has 18 amino acids.